This T cell receptor beta chain was recorded in a study of OX40 agonist ivuxolimab in advanced cancers. Whole-study context: Each patient was given ivuxolimab into a vein every 2 weeks, at 0.01 to 10 mg/kg. Two cutaneous melanoma patients and one hepatocellular carcinoma patient, three in all, had partial responses.

The CDR3 sequence is 15 residues long. Germline V gene sequence: CDR1 SGHTA, CDR2 FQGNSA. The junction had 1 base not matched to a gene; V was cut back by 2 bases and J by 1 base. Study-wide points: Clonal expansion was seen in CD4+ and CD8+ blood T cells by week 6 at 0.1 to 3.0 mg/kg.

Some clones are missing from TCRdb's copy, which holds only in-frame ones; the method was immunoSEQ multiplex PCR. This table has 14,000 to 15,000 clones, approximately 80% appearing once. Note on this clone: Its antigen is unidentified.

The V gene is TRBV7-2, the J gene TRBJ2-1, with 8 bases aligning to TRBD2. This clonotype originated in an adult with an advanced solid tumor such as melanoma, head and neck, liver or kidney cancer. This sample comprised CD4+ or CD8+ T cells sorted from blood, obtained in a trial of the OX40 agonist ivuxolimab. CDR3 amino acids: CASSLRLASYNEQFF. As DNA, the CDR3 is TGTGCCAGCAGCTTAAGACTAGCGTCCTACAATGAGCAGTTCTTC.